This T cell receptor (beta chain) was documented in a study of blood T cell repertoires in COVID-19. Study-level information: Researchers got acute and convalescent COVID-19 samples from the United States, Italy and Spain. T cells, B-cell-depleted T cells, or PBMCs provided the cDNA or gDNA that served as material.

Study processing details: Using reference gene primer amplification, nucleated cell counts were estimated. TCRdb keeps only in-frame clones here, not all; method: immunoSEQ multiplex PCR. V and J calls and clone size are those listed in that table; D and trimming were worked out from the DNA. Of more than 150,000 clones in the sample, 75% to 80% were seen once. CDR3 length: 15 residues. Germline CDR1 is MNHNS and CDR2 is SASEGT. The ends lost 3 bases at V and 5 bases at J; junction bases unmatched: 9. The sequence was collected from a woman of 80 years or more with acute or convalescent COVID-19. The rearrangement uses TRBV6-1 and TRBJ1-1; 7 bases are shared with TRBD1. Input material: peripheral blood. CDR3 in amino acids: CASSDQTGRRTEAFF. CDR3 nucleotide sequence: TGTGCCAGCAGTGACCAGACAGGGCGGCGGACTGAAGCTTTCTTT.